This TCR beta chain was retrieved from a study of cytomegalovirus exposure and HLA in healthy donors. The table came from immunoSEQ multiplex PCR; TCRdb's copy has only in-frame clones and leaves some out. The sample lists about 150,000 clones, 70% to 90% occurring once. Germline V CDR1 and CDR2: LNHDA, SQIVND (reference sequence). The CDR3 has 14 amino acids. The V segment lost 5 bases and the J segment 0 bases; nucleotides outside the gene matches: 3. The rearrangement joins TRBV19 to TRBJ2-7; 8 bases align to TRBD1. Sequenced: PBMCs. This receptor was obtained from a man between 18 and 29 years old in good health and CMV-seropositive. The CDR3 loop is CASSGQGYSYEQYF. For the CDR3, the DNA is TGTGCCAGTAGTGGACAGGGCTACTCCTACGAGCAGTACTTC.